One sample yielded the 11 T cell receptor beta chains listed below, sequenced in a study of blood T cell repertoires in COVID-19 (dated by TCRdb to the early 2020s). Library preparation used the immunoSEQ multiplex PCR assay. TCRdb carries this immuneACCESS record with in-frame sequences only. Its versions omit some clonotypes, under half of them owing to an unresolved V gene in the studies checked, with the rest unexplained. This sample has 65,000 to 85,000 clones in its table, and around 79% of those were observed once. About a sixth of the sample belongs to the ten largest clones. Specimen: peripheral blood. These receptor sequences come from a human donor in a cohort sampled during active COVID-19.

The sample holds one count of this clone. J is TRBJ1-2 and V is TRBV6-4, with 7 bases aligning to TRBD1. V shed 3 bases, J shed 4 bases, and the junction held 11 bases outside the gene matches. CDR3 size: 16 residues. Germline assignment: CDR1 MRHNA and CDR2 SNTAGT. CDR3 sequence reads: CASSERTGSTSYGYTF. CDR3 nucleotides: TGTGCCAGCAGTGAGAGGACAGGTTCCACTAGCTATGGCTACACCTTC.

The chain links TRBV11-3 to TRBJ2-3, with TRBD2 as a possible D gene (6 bases). V was clipped by 2 bases and J by 1 base, with 10 bases between them. The germline gives CDR1 SGHNT, CDR2 YENEEA. The CDR3 totals 15 residues. Here the CDR3 reads CASSLYPSGTDTQYF. CDR3 DNA: TGTGCCAGCAGCTTATACCCTAGCGGCACAGATACGCAGTATTTT.

This clone turned up a few times. The chain couples TRBV5-4 to TRBJ2-7, with D possibly matching TRBD1 (5 bases). Trimming removed 0 bases from V and 3 bases from J, with 13 bases in between. This CDR3 has 15 residues. Germline values: CDR1 SGHNT, CDR2 YYREEE (reference sequence). CDR3 sequence reads: CASSLEGVLGYEQYV. The CDR3 region has the DNA TGTGCCAGCAGCTTGGAAGGGGTACTGGGCTACGAGCAGTACGTC.

The CDR3 reads CASSTGVSNQPQHF. The CDR3, as DNA: TGTGCCAGCAGCACCGGGGTTAGCAATCAGCCCCAGCATTTT. The rearrangement joins TRBV27 to TRBJ1-5; D unresolved. V lost 6 bases and J lost 0, with 9 bases in between. This CDR3 is built from 14 residues. In germline, CDR1 is MNHEY, CDR2 SMNVEV (reference sequence).

The V call is TRBV27, the J call TRBJ2-2; D is perhaps TRBD1 (5 bases). Per the germline V gene, CDR1 is MNHEY and CDR2 is SMNVEV (reference sequence). The CDR3 contains 16 residues. V was pared by 1 base and J by 0 bases, with 9 bases between. CDR3: CASSLFPGPNTGELFF. The CDR3 DNA is TGTGCCAGCAGTTTATTTCCAGGGCCGAACACCGGGGAGCTGTTTTTT.

This clone was found once. The chain combines TRBV5-4 with TRBJ2-7, with 12 bases matching TRBD2. This CDR3 is 16 amino acids long. Germline V lookup: CDR1 SGHNT, CDR2 YYREEE (reference sequence). V lost 4 bases to trimming and J lost 0 bases; unmatched junction nucleotides: 5. The CDR3 DNA reads as TGTGCCAGCAGCACTACTAGCGGGGGGAGCTCCTACGAGCAGTACTTC. This sequence encodes CASSTTSGGSSYEQYF.

This rearrangement joins TRBV4-2 to TRBJ2-5; TRBD2 might be the D (6 bases). V gave up 2 bases and J gave up 4 bases, with 11 bases separating them. Germline loops: CDR1 LGHNA, CDR2 YNFKEQ. The CDR3 consists of 14 residues. This CDR3 reads CASSQRLEGETQYF. CDR3 nucleotide sequence: TGTGCCAGCAGCCAACGACTAGAAGGAGAGACCCAGTACTTC.

The genes are TRBV10-1 and TRBJ2-2; D might be TRBD1 (5 bases). CDR3 length equals 15 residues. Germline values: CDR1 WNHNN, CDR2 SYGVQD (reference sequence). The V end was cut by 6 bases, the J end by 5 bases, with 16 bases between. CDR3 DNA: TGCGCCAGCAGCCCACCAGGGTCGCGTACCGGGGAGCTGTTTTTT. Translating gives CASSPPGSRTGELFF.

The chain uses TRBV6-6 and TRBJ2-2, with D perhaps TRBD1 (6 bases). The CDR3 has 12 residues. Looked up from germline, CDR1 is MNHNY and CDR2 is SVGAGI (reference sequence). The CDR3 is CAGGPNTGELFF. As DNA, the CDR3 is TGTGCTGGGGGCCCGAACACCGGGGAGCTGTTTTTT.

The rearrangement uses TRBV5-5 and TRBJ2-3; 10 bases line up with TRBD2. V lost 0 bases to trimming and J lost 2 bases; unmatched junction nucleotides: 3. Germline V CDR1 and CDR2: SGHKS, YYEKEE (reference sequence). The CDR3 contains 16 residues. Here the CDR3 reads CASSLALAGFTDTQYF. The CDR3 DNA reads as TGTGCCAGCAGCTTGGCACTAGCGGGATTCACAGATACGCAGTATTTT. The full variable domain, with the rest looked up from reference TRBV5-5 and TRBJ2-3, is DAGVTQSPTHLIKTRGQQVTLRCSPISGHKSVSWYQQVLGQGPQFIFQYYEKEERGRGNFPDRFSARQFPNYSSELNVNALLLGDSALYLCASSLALAGFTDTQYFGPGTRLTVL.

The rearrangement uses TRBV27 and TRBJ1-1; D is unclear. The CDR3 consists of 15 residues. V was trimmed by 3 bases and J by 8 bases, leaving 19 bases between them. Germline-derived CDR1 and CDR2 are MNHEY and SMNVEV (reference sequence). In DNA, the CDR3 is TGTGCCAGCAGTTTCTTGACCGGGTCCGCCTCGGAAGCTTTCTTT. Protein: CASSFLTGSASEAFF.